A selection of T cell receptor beta chains follows, all from one sample in a study of beta chain features in type 1 diabetes. Produced via immunoSEQ multiplex PCR; TCRdb's table is partial and in-frame only. The data show 630,000 or so clones, about 14% seen once. Sequencing was performed on naive CD4+ T cells from blood. The receptors originated from a man aged 18 to 29 with type 1 diabetes. CDR3s include the opening cysteine and the closing phenylalanine or tryptophan. D genes are given only for firm matches. Expanded clones get a size class; other rows say once, few or many, or leave the size out.

.	TRBV18	once	TRBJ1-4	CASSVRQGNEKLFF	TGTGCCAGCTCGGTCCGGCAGGGGAATGAAAAACTGTTTTTT
TRBD2	TRBV7-2	.	TRBJ2-7	CASSFASGHLSYEQYF	TGTGCCAGCAGCTTTGCTAGCGGCCATCTTTCCTACGAGCAGTACTTC
.	TRBV4-1	few	TRBJ2-1	CASSQDPGTKYNEQFF	TGCGCCAGCAGCCAAGATCCCGGGACAAAATACAATGAGCAGTTCTTC
.	TRBV7-7	few	TRBJ2-5	CASSLGGRETQYF	TGTGCTAGCAGCTTAGGTGGAAGGGAGACCCAGTACTTC
.	TRBV5-1	few	TRBJ1-5	CASSSGDNQPQHF	TGCGCCAGCAGCTCAGGGGACAATCAGCCCCAGCATTTT
.	TRBV29-1	.	TRBJ2-3	CSVQSTDTQYF	TGCAGCGTCCAGAGCACAGATACGCAGTATTTT
TRBD2	TRBV30	.	TRBJ2-3	CASTSGRATDTQYF	TGTGCCTCGACTAGCGGGAGGGCCACAGATACGCAGTATTTT
TRBD1	TRBV6-6	few	TRBJ2-5	CASSFTGGSETQYF	TGTGCCAGCAGTTTTACAGGGGGCTCGGAGACCCAGTACTTC
TRBD2	TRBV6-1	few	TRBJ2-5	CASSVLAGETQYF	TGTGCCAGCAGCGTCCTAGCGGGAGAGACCCAGTACTTC
.	TRBV18	.	TRBJ1-6	CASSPQDGHGGSPLHF	TGTGCCAGCTCACCCCAGGACGGCCACGGGGGATCACCCCTCCACTTT
.	TRBV7-2	.	TRBJ2-1	CASSLYRDEQFF	TGTGCCAGCAGCTTATATAGGGATGAGCAGTTCTTC
TRBD1	TRBV10-3	.	TRBJ2-2	CASLTGSLPGELFF	TGTGCCAGCCTGACAGGGAGTCTACCCGGGGAGCTGTTTTTT
.	TRBV28	few	TRBJ1-4	CASKFAARNEKLFF	TGTGCCAGCAAGTTTGCTGCCCGTAATGAAAAACTGTTTTTT
.	TRBV15	few	TRBJ2-3	CATSRDRRHRVGTDTQYF	TGTGCCACCAGCAGAGATCGCCGGCATCGTGTGGGCACAGATACGCAGTATTTT
.	TRBV11-2	.	TRBJ1-2	CASSFSHVGGYTF	TGTGCCAGCAGCTTTTCGCACGTGGGGGGCTACACCTTC
TRBD1	TRBV19	few	TRBJ2-2	CASSSLRRDRAFNANTGELFF	TGTGCCAGTAGTTCCCTTCGGAGGGACAGGGCCTTTAACGCGAACACCGGGGAGCTGTTTTTT
.	TRBV5-6	few	TRBJ2-3	CASSFGGSSQYF	TGTGCCAGCAGCTTTGGCGGGTCCTCGCAGTATTTT